The clone carrying this T cell receptor (beta chain) was found a few times. The target antigen is unknown. Using immunoSEQ multiplex PCR, the repertoire was profiled, and TCRdb retains in-frame clones only, with some absent. The sample has tens of thousands of clones; about 87% are singletons. Time point of the sample: week 35, safety follow-up. A single vaccine dose contained 300 ug of mutant IDH1 20-mer peptide, and topical imiquimod was used with it. The sample belongs to a study of a mutant IDH1 vaccine in newly diagnosed glioma. Sequenced here: PBMCs, sampled from a glioma patient whose treatment included an IDH1 peptide vaccine. The clonotype was recovered from a man younger than 40 with glioma.

The CDR3, as DNA: TGTGCCAGCAGCTTCGGGGAGGGCACTGAAGCTTTCTTT. This encodes CASSFGEGTEAFF. The chain couples TRBV7-2 to TRBJ1-1; D unresolved. V lost 3 bases and J lost 4, with 9 bases in between. CDR3 length equals 13 residues. Germline V gene data show CDR1 as SGHTA and CDR2 as FQGNSA.